This T cell receptor beta chain stems from a study of cytomegalovirus exposure and HLA in healthy donors. This clone was observed a single time. The germline V gene encodes CDR1 SGHRS and CDR2 YFSETQ. V was cut by 6 bases and J by 4 bases, with 19 bases left in between. This CDR3 is 16 amino acids long. Primers for the PCR totalled 60 Vbeta and 13 Jbeta. Sequenced by immunoSEQ multiplex PCR; TCRdb stores in-frame clones only, minus some. The repertoire holds some 150,000 clones, with 79% as singletons. J is TRBJ2-2 and V is TRBV5-1; tentative D call: TRBD1 (6 bases). The receptor was derived from a man over 45 in good health and CMV-seropositive. Sequencing used PBMCs. The DNA for the CDR3 is TGCGCCAGCACTCCCCTCAAACAGGGTAGCACCGGGGAGCTGTTTTTT. Translating it yields CASTPLKQGSTGELFF.